One sample yielded the 24 T cell receptor beta chains listed below, sequenced in a study of blood T cell repertoires in COVID-19. Profiled with immunoSEQ multiplex PCR; TCRdb holds only in-frame clones, not every one. The profile shows 210,000 or so clones, roughly four fifths of them singletons. Sequenced input: peripheral blood. The receptors derive from a woman aged 40-49 years with acute or convalescent COVID-19.

This CDR3 is CASSQGLAGAYEQYF. The CDR3 DNA reads as TGTGCCAGCAGCCAGGGACTAGCGGGGGCCTACGAGCAGTACTTC. This rearrangement joins TRBV9 to TRBJ2-7, with 14 bases matching TRBD2. The CDR3 sequence is 15 residues long. V lost 4 bases, J lost 2 bases, and 2 bases stayed unmatched. The germline gives CDR1 SGDLS, CDR2 YYNGEE.

The chain employs TRBV5-1 and TRBJ1-5; D uncertain. The germline CDR1 and CDR2 sequences are SGHRS and YFSETQ. This CDR3 region has 16 residues. Between the trimmed V and J ends, which lost 4 bases and 3 bases, there was a span of 17 bases. CDR3 amino acids: CASSLARAPYNQPQHF. CDR3 nucleotides: TGCGCCAGCAGCCTCGCGCGGGCGCCCTACAATCAGCCCCAGCATTTT.

The genes are TRBV25-1 and TRBJ2-5; TRBD2 aligns across 8 bases. CDR3 size: 14 residues. The ends lost 4 bases at V and 4 bases at J; junction bases unmatched: 5. CDR1 is MGHDK, CDR2 SYGVNS, per germline. CDR3 loop: CASSVVAGTETQYF. The CDR3 DNA is TGTGCCAGCAGTGTGGTAGCGGGAACAGAGACCCAGTACTTC.

The chain recombines TRBV20-1 with TRBJ2-7, with D hard to call. Germline assignment: CDR1 DFQATT and CDR2 SNEGSKA (reference sequence). CDR3 size: 11 residues. V was clipped by 3 bases and J by 4 bases, with 7 bases between them. CDR3 loop: CSARAGYEQYF. The DNA of the CDR3 is TGCAGTGCTAGGGCAGGTTACGAGCAGTACTTC.

This sequence joins TRBV3-1 (or the pseudogene TRBV3-2) and TRBJ2-4, with D possibly matching TRBD1 (5 bases). The V gene's germline CDR1 is LGHDT and CDR2 YNNKEL (reference sequence). This CDR3 contains 16 residues. The V gene lost 1 base and the J gene lost 2 bases, with 12 bases spanning the gap. CDR3 in DNA: TGTGCCAGCAGCCAAGTGACAGCGATGACCAAAAACATTCAGTACTTC. Translation: CASSQVTAMTKNIQYF.

The V call is TRBV10-3, the J call TRBJ2-1; no clear D gene. This CDR3 has 11 residues. Trimming left V 3 bases short and J 9 bases short, with 6 bases between. The germline V gene encodes CDR1 ENHRY and CDR2 SYGVKD. In DNA form, the CDR3 reads TGTGCCATCAGTGATGGCTTTGAGCAGTTCTTC. It specifies CAISDGFEQFF.

The chain carries TRBV24-1 and TRBJ2-1; maybe TRBD1 (5 bases). The ends were cut back, 9 bases at V and 4 bases at J, with 9 bases in the middle. This CDR3 is built from 12 residues. Germline V gene data show CDR1 as KGHDR and CDR2 as SFDVKD. The CDR3 loop is CATQGLYNEQFF. The CDR3 region has the DNA TGTGCCACCCAGGGCTTGTACAATGAGCAGTTCTTC.

This rearrangement joins TRBV4-1 to TRBJ1-2, with TRBD1 matching 7 bases. Germline CDR1 reads MGHRA; CDR2 reads YSYEKL. The length of the CDR3 is 15 residues. Trimming removed 3 bases from V and 2 bases from J; junction bases left unmatched: 6. This CDR3 is CASSQGQHENYGYTF. The CDR3 nucleotides are TGCGCCAGCAGCCAGGGACAGCATGAGAACTATGGCTACACCTTC.

J is TRBJ2-2 and V is TRBV5-1; 10 bases line up with TRBD1. Germline V gives CDR1 SGHRS, CDR2 YFSETQ. J gave up 4 bases and V 4 bases, and 10 bases lay outside the gene matches. The CDR3 is 17 residues long. The CDR3 bases are TGCGCCAGCAGCCGCCGTAGGGGACAGGGGTCCACCGGGGAGCTGTTTTTT. This sequence encodes CASSRRRGQGSTGELFF.

This chain connects TRBV5-6 to TRBJ1-1; D unresolved. The CDR3 is 14 amino acids. Germline V gene lookup returns CDR1 SGHDT and CDR2 YYEEEE. V gave up 1 base and J gave up 6 bases, with 13 bases separating them. The CDR3 loop reads CASSLRHGSAEAFF. The DNA of the CDR3 is TGTGCCAGCAGCTTGCGACACGGATCGGCTGAAGCTTTCTTT.

This chain links TRBV3-1 (or the pseudogene TRBV3-2) with TRBJ2-3; TRBD2 matches at 13 bases. Germline V gene lookup returns CDR1 LGHDT and CDR2 YNNKEL (reference sequence). Trimming took 2 bases from V and 2 from J; bases not matched to a gene: 13. CDR3 length equals 20 residues. For the CDR3, the DNA is TGTGCCAGCAGCCAAAGGGTGACCGGACTAGCGGGGGCCTACACAGATACGCAGTATTTT. It is translated as CASSQRVTGLAGAYTDTQYF.

This chain joins TRBV5-1 and TRBJ2-3; 11 nucleotides align to TRBD1. The CDR3 is 16 amino acids. The germline V gene encodes CDR1 SGHRS and CDR2 YFSETQ. V was pared by 3 bases and J by 3 bases, with 6 bases of the junction left unmatched. The chain's CDR3 is CASSSDRGLSTDTQYF. The CDR3 coding sequence is TGCGCCAGCAGCTCGGACAGGGGGCTGTCAACAGATACGCAGTATTTT.

The rearrangement links TRBV24-1 to TRBJ2-5; TRBD2 aligns across 9 bases. This CDR3 has 16 residues. CDR1 and CDR2 from the germline V gene are KGHDR and SFDVKD. The V gene end was trimmed by 4 bases and the J gene end by 7 bases; junction bases not matched to a gene: 12. The chain's CDR3 is CATSEVAGESFATQYF. The CDR3 coding sequence is TGTGCCACCAGTGAAGTAGCGGGAGAATCCTTCGCGACCCAGTACTTC.

CDR3 amino acids: CATSPFRGEKLFF. CDR3 nucleotides: TGTGCCACCAGCCCGTTCAGGGGTGAAAAACTGTTTTTT. The J gene is TRBJ1-4, the V gene TRBV15, with D maybe TRBD1 (6 bases). The CDR3 sequence is 13 residues long. Looked up from germline, CDR1 is LNHNV and CDR2 is YYDKDF (reference sequence). V dropped 5 bases and J dropped 7 bases, with 11 bases sitting between them.

The chain is built from TRBV13 and TRBJ2-1; 11 bases match TRBD1. CDR1 is PRHDT, CDR2 FYEKMQ, per germline (reference sequence). This CDR3 contains 19 residues. The V and J ends lost 5 bases and 8 bases, in that order; junction bases with no gene match: 20. This CDR3 reads CASSLYALLGTGGSDEQFF. DNA of the CDR3: TGTGCCAGCAGCCTCTACGCCTTACTAGGGACAGGGGGGTCGGATGAGCAGTTCTTC.

The rearrangement links TRBV5-1 to TRBJ1-1; perhaps TRBD1 as D (5 bases). CDR1 is SGHRS and CDR2 is YFSETQ in the germline V gene. The germline V and J ends were trimmed by 1 base and 5 bases, with 9 bases remaining between them. The CDR3 sequence is 13 residues long. CDR3 nucleotide sequence: TGCGCCAGCAGCTTGCAGGGTGAAACTGAAGCTTTCTTT. It specifies CASSLQGETEAFF.

The rearrangement links TRBV3-1 (or the pseudogene TRBV3-2) to TRBJ2-1; 11 bases agree with TRBD2. This CDR3 is 17 amino acids long. V lost 1 base to trimming and J lost 7 bases; unmatched junction nucleotides: 9. CDR1 is LGHDT, CDR2 YNNKEL, per germline (reference sequence). This chain's CDR3 is CASSQVFRASGRNEQFF. CDR3 nucleotides: TGTGCCAGCAGCCAAGTATTTAGGGCTAGCGGGAGGAATGAGCAGTTCTTC.

The V call is TRBV7-9, the J call TRBJ2-1; 8 bases align to TRBD2. Looked up from germline, CDR1 is SEHNR and CDR2 is FQNEAQ (reference sequence). The ends lost 5 bases at V and 3 bases at J; junction bases unmatched: 6. The CDR3 consists of 15 residues. The CDR3 reads CASSPPGLGYNEQFF. The DNA for the CDR3 is TGTGCCAGCAGCCCACCGGGACTAGGCTACAATGAGCAGTTCTTC.

The rearrangement uses TRBV18 and TRBJ1-2; 8 bases fit TRBD1. Germline loops: CDR1 KGHSH, CDR2 LQKENI. The CDR3 has 13 residues. After removal of 3 bases from V and 4 bases from J, the junction contained 1 base not matched to a gene. CDR3 loop: CASSPGTGYGYTF. CDR3 in DNA: TGTGCCAGCTCACCGGGGACAGGCTATGGCTACACCTTC.

This clone has a single count. V is TRBV19 and J is TRBJ2-7; 9 bases agree with TRBD1. The CDR3 extends over 14 amino acids. Germline loops: CDR1 LNHDA, CDR2 SQIVND (reference sequence). The junction had 6 bases not matched to a gene; V was cut back by 7 bases and J by 2 bases. The CDR3 here is CASTPGQGPYEQYF. For the CDR3, the DNA is TGTGCCAGTACCCCGGGACAGGGCCCCTACGAGCAGTACTTC.

This chain connects TRBV7-9 to TRBJ2-7, with D hard to call. CDR1 is SEHNR and CDR2 is FQNEAQ in the germline V gene (reference sequence). The V end lost 1 base, the J end lost 3 bases, and 13 bases lay between the germline ends. The CDR3 totals 15 residues. In DNA form, the CDR3 reads TGTGCCAGCAGCTTAGGGAGTGGCCGTGACTACGAGCAGTACTTC. Translated: CASSLGSGRDYEQYF.

This clone was found once. The J gene is TRBJ2-2, the V gene TRBV7-3; a weak D match, TRBD1 (7 bases). Germline values: CDR1 SGHTA, CDR2 FQGTGA. The V end was cut by 4 bases, the J end by 5 bases, with 11 bases between. CDR3 length equals 14 residues. CDR3 protein: CASSSQGGTGELFF. The DNA of the CDR3 is TGTGCCAGCAGCTCCCAGGGGGGAACCGGGGAGCTGTTTTTT. Supplemented by reference TRBV7-3 and TRBJ2-2, the full variable domain reads GAGVSQTPSNKVTEKGKYVELRCDPISGHTALYWYRQSLGQGPEFLIYFQGTGAADDSGLPNDRFFAVRPEGSVSTLKIQRTERGDSAVYLCASSSQGGTGELFFGEGSRLTVL.

The chain links TRBV19 to TRBJ2-1; D ambiguous. The CDR3 length is 13 residues. Per the germline V gene, CDR1 is LNHDA and CDR2 is SQIVND (reference sequence). V lost 7 bases and J 0 bases, leaving 7 bases between the germline ends. The CDR3, as DNA: TGTGCCAGTATGCTGAGCTCCTACAATGAGCAGTTCTTC. Its translation: CASMLSSYNEQFF.

J is TRBJ1-3 and V is TRBV24-1; D gene ambiguous. Germline-derived CDR1 and CDR2 are KGHDR and SFDVKD. The length of the CDR3 is 16 residues. Deletions cut 2 bases from V and 0 bases from J, with 10 bases between. The CDR3 DNA sequence: TGTGCCACCAGTGATTCCAAAACGAGCTCTGGAAACACCATATATTTT. It specifies CATSDSKTSSGNTIYF.